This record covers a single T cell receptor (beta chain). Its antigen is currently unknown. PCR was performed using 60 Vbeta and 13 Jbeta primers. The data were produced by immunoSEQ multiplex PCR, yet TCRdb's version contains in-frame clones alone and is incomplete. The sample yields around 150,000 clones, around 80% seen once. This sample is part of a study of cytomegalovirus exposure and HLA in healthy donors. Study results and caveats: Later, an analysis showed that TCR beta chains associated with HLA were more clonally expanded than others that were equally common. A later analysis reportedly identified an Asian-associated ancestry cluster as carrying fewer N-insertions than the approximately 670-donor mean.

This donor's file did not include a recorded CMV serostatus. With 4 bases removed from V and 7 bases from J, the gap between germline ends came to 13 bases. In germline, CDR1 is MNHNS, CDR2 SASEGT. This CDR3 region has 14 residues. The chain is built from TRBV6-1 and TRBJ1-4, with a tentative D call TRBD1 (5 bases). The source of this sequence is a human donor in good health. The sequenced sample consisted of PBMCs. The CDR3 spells CASSVRGSGEKLFF. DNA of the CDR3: TGTGCCAGCAGTGTACGGGGGAGTGGTGAAAAACTGTTTTTT.